This T cell receptor (beta chain) was sequenced for a study of blood T cell repertoires in COVID-19. The germline V gene encodes CDR1 KGHSH and CDR2 LQKENI. This CDR3 is 15 amino acids long. The V end was cut by 1 base, the J end by 0 bases, with 7 bases between. Sequencing used immunoSEQ multiplex PCR; TCRdb keeps in-frame clones, though not all of them. The sample shows some 300,000 clones, around 88% of them seen only once. Note on this clone: Distinct nucleotide sequences in the sample also encode this CDR3.

This receptor was taken from a woman aged 30 to 39 who had recovered from COVID-19. Specimen: peripheral blood. The chain uses TRBV18 and TRBJ1-5; D not certain. In DNA, the CDR3 is TGTGCCAGCTCACCACGAGGGAATAGCAATCAGCCCCAGCATTTT. Translating gives CASSPRGNSNQPQHF.